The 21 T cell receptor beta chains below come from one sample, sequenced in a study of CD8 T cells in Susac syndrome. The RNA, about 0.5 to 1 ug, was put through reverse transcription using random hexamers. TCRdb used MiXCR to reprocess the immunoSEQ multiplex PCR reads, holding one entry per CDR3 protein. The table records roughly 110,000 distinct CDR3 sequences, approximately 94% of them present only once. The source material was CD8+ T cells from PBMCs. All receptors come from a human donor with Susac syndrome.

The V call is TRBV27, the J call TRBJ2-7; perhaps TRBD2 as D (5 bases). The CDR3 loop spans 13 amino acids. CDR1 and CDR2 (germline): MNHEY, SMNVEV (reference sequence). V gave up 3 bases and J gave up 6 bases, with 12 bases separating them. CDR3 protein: CASSLQRGSEQYF. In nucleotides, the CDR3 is TGTGCCAGCAGTTTGCAGCGAGGGAGCGAGCAGTACTTC.

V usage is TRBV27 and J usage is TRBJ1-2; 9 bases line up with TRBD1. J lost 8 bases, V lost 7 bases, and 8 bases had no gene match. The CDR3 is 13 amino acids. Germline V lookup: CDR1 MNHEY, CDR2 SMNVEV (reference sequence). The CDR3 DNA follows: TGTGCCAGCACGCCGGGACAGGGAGGCGGCTACACCTTC. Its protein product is CASTPGQGGGYTF.

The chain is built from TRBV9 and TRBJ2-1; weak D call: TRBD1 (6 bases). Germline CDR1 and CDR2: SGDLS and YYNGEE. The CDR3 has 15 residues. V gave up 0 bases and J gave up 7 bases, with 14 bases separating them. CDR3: CASSVGGQIENEQFF. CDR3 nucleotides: TGTGCCAGCAGCGTAGGTGGACAGATAGAAAATGAGCAGTTCTTC.

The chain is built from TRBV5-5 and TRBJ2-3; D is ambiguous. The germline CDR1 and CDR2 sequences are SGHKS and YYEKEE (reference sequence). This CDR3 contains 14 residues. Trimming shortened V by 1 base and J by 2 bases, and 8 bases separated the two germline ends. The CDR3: CASSLRASTDTQYF. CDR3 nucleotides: TGTGCCAGCAGCTTGCGGGCCTCCACAGATACGCAGTATTTT. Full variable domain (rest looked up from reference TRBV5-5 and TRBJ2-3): DAGVTQSPTHLIKTRGQQVTLRCSPISGHKSVSWYQQVLGQGPQFIFQYYEKEERGRGNFPDRFSARQFPNYSSELNVNALLLGDSALYLCASSLRASTDTQYFGPGTRLTVL.

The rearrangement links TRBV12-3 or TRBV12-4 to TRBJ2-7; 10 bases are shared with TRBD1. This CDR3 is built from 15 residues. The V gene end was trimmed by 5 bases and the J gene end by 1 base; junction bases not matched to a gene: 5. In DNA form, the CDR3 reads TGTGCCAGCAGTGCAGACAGGGGGCGATCCTACGAGCAGTACTTC. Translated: CASSADRGRSYEQYF.

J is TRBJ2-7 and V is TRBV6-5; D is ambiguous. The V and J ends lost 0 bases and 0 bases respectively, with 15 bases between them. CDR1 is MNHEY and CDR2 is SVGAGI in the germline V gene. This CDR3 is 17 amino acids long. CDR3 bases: TGTGCCAGCAGTTACTCTTATGCCGGATCAAGCTCCTACGAGCAGTACTTC. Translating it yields CASSYSYAGSSSYEQYF.

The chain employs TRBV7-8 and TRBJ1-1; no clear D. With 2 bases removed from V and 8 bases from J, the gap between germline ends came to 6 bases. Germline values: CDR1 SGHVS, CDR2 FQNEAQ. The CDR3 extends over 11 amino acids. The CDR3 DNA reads TGTGCCAGCAGCTTAAATCGCGAAGCTTTCTTT. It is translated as CASSLNREAFF. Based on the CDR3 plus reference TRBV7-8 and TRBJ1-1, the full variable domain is GAGVSQSPRYKVAKRGQDVALRCDPISGHVSLFWYQQALGQGPEFLTYFQNEAQLDKSGLPSDRFFAERPEGSVSTLKIQRTQQEDSAVYLCASSLNREAFFGQGTRLTVV.

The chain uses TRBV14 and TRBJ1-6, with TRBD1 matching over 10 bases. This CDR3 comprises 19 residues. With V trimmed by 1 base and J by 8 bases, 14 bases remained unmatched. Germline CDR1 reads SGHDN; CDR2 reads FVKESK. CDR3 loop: CASSQGVRRAGTGDSPLHF. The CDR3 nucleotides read TGTGCCAGCAGCCAAGGAGTTCGGCGGGCCGGGACAGGGGATTCACCCCTCCACTTT. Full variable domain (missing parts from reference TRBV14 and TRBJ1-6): EAGVTQFPSHSVIEKGQTVTLRCDPISGHDNLYWYRRVMGKEIKFLLHFVKESKQDESGMPNNRFLAERTGGTYSTLKVQPAELEDSGVYFCASSQGVRRAGTGDSPLHFGNGTRLTVT.

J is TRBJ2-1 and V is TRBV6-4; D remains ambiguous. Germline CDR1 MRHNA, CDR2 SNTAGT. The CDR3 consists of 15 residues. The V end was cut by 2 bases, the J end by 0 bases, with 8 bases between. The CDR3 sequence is CASSDVVGSYNEQFF. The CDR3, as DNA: TGTGCCAGCAGTGACGTGGTTGGCTCCTACAATGAGCAGTTCTTC.

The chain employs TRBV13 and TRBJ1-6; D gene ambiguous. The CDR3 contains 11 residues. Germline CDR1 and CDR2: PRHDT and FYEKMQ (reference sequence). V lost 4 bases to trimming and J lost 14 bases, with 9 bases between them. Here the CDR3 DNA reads TGTGCCAGCAGCTCTGGTGTGGCCCTCCACTTT. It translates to CASSSGVALHF. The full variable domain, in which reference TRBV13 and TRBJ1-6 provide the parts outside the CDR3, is AAGVIQSPRHLIKEKRETATLKCYPIPRHDTVYWYQQGPGQDPQFLISFYEKMQSDKGSIPDRFSAQQFSDYHSELNMSSLELGDSALYFCASSSGVALHFGNGTRLTVT.

The CDR3 reads CASSEGHGTYEQYF. In DNA form, the CDR3 reads TGTGCCAGCAGTGAAGGGCACGGAACCTACGAGCAGTACTTC. The chain is built from TRBV6-1 and TRBJ2-7; D unresolved. The CDR3 totals 14 residues. Trimming pared 1 base from V and 2 bases from J, leaving 9 bases between. Germline CDR1 and CDR2: MNHNS and SASEGT.

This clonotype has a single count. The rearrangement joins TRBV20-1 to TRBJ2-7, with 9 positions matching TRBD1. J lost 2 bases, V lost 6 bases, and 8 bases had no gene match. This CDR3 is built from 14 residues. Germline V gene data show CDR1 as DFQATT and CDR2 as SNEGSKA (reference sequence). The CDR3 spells CSAETGGQPYEQYF. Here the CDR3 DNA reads TGCAGTGCGGAGACAGGGGGTCAGCCCTACGAGCAGTACTTC.

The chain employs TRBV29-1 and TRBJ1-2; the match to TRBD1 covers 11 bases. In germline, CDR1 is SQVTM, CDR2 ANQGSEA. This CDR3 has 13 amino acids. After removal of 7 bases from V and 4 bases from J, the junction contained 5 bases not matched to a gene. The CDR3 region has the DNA TGCAGCGCAAGGGACAGGGGGAGCTATGGCTACACCTTC. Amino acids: CSARDRGSYGYTF.

The CDR3 DNA reads TGTGCCAGCAGTTTGAGTAGCGGGGGGGCTATCTACAATGAGCAGTTCTTC. Residues: CASSLSSGGAIYNEQFF. This chain connects TRBV6-5 to TRBJ2-1, with 11 bases lining up with TRBD2. CDR1 is MNHEY, CDR2 SVGAGI, per germline. This CDR3 region has 17 residues. After removal of 4 bases from V and 3 bases from J, the junction contained 8 bases not matched to a gene.

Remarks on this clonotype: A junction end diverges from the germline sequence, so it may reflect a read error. The CDR3 region is CASSQTGMLAF. DNA for the CDR3: TGTGCCAGCAGTCAAACAGGGATGTTAGCCTTC. This sequence joins TRBV12-3 or TRBV12-4 and TRBJ1-2, with D perhaps matching TRBD1 (6 bases). The CDR3 covers 11 residues.

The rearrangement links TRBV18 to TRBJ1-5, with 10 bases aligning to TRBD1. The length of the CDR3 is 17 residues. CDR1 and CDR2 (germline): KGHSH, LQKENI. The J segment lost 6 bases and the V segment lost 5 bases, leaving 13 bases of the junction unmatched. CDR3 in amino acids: CASSTGRWDRGPQPQHF. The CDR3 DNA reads TGTGCCAGCTCAACCGGTCGATGGGACAGGGGACCTCAGCCCCAGCATTTT.

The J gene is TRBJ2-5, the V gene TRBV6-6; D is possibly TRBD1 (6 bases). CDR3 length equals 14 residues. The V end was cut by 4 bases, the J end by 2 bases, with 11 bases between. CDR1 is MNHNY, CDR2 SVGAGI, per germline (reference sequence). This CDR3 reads CASSSRTAQETQYF. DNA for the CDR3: TGTGCCAGCAGTTCGAGGACAGCACAAGAGACCCAGTACTTC.

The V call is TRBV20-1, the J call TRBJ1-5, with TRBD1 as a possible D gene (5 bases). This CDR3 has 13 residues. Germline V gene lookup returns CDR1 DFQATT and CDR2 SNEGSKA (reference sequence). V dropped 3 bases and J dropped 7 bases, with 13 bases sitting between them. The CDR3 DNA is TGCAGTGCTAGGGACGGCCAGGGACAGCCCCAGCATTTT. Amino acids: CSARDGQGQPQHF.

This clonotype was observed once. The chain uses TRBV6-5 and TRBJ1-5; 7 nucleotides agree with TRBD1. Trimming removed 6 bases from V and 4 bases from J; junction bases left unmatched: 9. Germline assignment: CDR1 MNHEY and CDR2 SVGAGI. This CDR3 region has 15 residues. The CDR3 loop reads CASSKARGRNQPQHF. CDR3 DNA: TGTGCCAGCAGCAAGGCCAGGGGGAGGAATCAGCCCCAGCATTTT.

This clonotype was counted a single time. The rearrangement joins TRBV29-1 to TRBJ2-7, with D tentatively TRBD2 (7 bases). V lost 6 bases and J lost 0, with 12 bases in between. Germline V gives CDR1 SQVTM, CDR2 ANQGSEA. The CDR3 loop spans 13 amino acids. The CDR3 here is CSVGGAISYEQYF. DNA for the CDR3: TGCAGCGTGGGGGGGGCGATCTCCTACGAGCAGTACTTC.

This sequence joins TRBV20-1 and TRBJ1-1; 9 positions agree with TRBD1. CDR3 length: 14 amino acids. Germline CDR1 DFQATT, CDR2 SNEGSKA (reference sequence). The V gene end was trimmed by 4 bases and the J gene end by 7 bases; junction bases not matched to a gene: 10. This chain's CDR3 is CSATTKQGAVEAFF. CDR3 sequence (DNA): TGCAGTGCTACCACAAAACAGGGGGCGGTTGAAGCTTTCTTT.